The present entry profiles one T cell receptor (beta chain) with its context. Its target antigen remains unknown. There are no base qualities to consult, and no much larger clone falls within one base. These data are taken from a study of T cell repertoires in aging, cancer and after chemotherapy (dated by TCRdb to about 2019). General notes on the study: The donors fell into six age groups ranging from 30 or younger to 70 or older, and each group had at least three individuals. A cohort of some 210 cancer patients (roughly 90 with hematological and around 120 with solid cancers) was assembled, and 95 to 100 healthy donors were included as a reference group. The full dataset contained 7 million to 9.5 million TCR reads. The study profiled peripheral blood TCR beta repertoires from healthy donors and cancer patients to examine immunoaging and T cell reconstitution after chemotherapy. Healthy donor control TCR repertoires were recorded over several months to years and showed clear clonal overlap across re-sampling. The full study reports these points: Declining TCR diversity with age in healthy donors was mainly explained by loss of richness; in cancer patients, loss of evenness also contributed. Untreated patients with hematological or solid cancers showed significantly lower blood TCR diversity and higher clonality than age-matched healthy donors. In both cancer cohorts, median generation probability rose over the chemotherapy interval, which suggests that the repertoire was reconstituted through rebound thymic output. The authors noted that the repertoire data do not allow conclusions about immunological memory after chemotherapy.

Instead of sorted cells or RNA, genomic DNA extracted from peripheral blood served as the source for amplifying TCR beta rearrangements. Multiplex touch-down PCR with a mixed TRB-A/B primer pool was used to amplify rearranged TRB sequences covering the V, D and J segments. Two consecutive PCR reactions with Phusion HS II polymerase added Illumina adapters and sample indices to the amplicons. Amplicons were gel-purified with the NucleoSpin Gel and PCR Clean-up kit, then checked with Qubit and an Agilent 2100 Bioanalyzer. The libraries were sequenced on an Illumina MiSeq with 600-cycle, single-indexed, paired-end runs. For the original study's pipeline: MiXCR versions 2.12 and 3.0.5 were used to process the TRB sequences. A clone was defined as each unique CDR3 nucleotide sequence, and only productive sequences supported by at least two reads were kept. The repertoire metrics were Shannon diversity, evenness, clonality (calculated as one minus evenness), and diversity profiles parameterized by alpha from 0 to 5. The IGoR algorithm was used to calculate generation probabilities for clones in the paired samples taken before and after chemotherapy. TCRdb's own reprocessing of the public reads used fastp at Q25 and MiXCR and kept productive beta chains. Identical CDR3 protein sequences are pooled into one entry, listed with their most common genes and DNA. The V and J calls, along with clone size, are taken from TCRdb and not from the paper's own processing. Here the sample has more than 8,000 distinct CDR3 sequences; around 39% occur a single time. The biggest ten clones account for roughly 3.5% of the sample.

The source of this sequence is a human donor in good health. Sequencing was carried out using blood.

CDR3 reads: CATSSAGQISGNTIYF. The DNA is TGTGCCACCAGCTCGGCAGGCCAGATCTCTGGAAACACCATATATTTT. In this chain, TRBV15 is recombined with TRBJ1-3, with the D gene too uncertain to name. At the junction V is shortened by 5 bases and J by 0 bases, with 14 bases in between. The CDR3 sequence holds 16 residues, the cysteine and phenylalanine included. Only the CDR3 DNA is retained, 48 bases long and in frame from the first base. CDR1 and CDR2 are drawn from the germline V gene (reference sequence): LNHNV, YYDKDF.